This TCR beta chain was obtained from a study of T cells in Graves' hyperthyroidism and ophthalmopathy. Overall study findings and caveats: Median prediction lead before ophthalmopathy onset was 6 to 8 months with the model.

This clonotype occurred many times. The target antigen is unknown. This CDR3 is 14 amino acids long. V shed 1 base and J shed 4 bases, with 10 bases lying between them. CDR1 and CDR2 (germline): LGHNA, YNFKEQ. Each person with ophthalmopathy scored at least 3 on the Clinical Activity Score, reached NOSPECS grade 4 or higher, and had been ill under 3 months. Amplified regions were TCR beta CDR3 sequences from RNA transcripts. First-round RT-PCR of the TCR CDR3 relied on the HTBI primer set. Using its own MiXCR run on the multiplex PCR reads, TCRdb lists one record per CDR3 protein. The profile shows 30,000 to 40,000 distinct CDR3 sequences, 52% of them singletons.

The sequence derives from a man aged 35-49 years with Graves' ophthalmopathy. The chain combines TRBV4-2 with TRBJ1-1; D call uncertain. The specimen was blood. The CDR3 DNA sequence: TGTGCCAGCAGCCAAGTGGAAGGGCGCACTGAAGCTTTCTTT. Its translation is CASSQVEGRTEAFF.